Listed below are T cell receptor beta chains from one sample, sequenced in a study of blood T cell repertoires in COVID-19. This table comes from immunoSEQ multiplex PCR, and its TCRdb copy is limited to in-frame clones, with some not included. This sample yields about 160,000 clones, of which around 85% are seen a single time; about 5.7% belongs to the top ten. The specimen sequenced was PBMCs or T cells enriched from blood (not recorded which). These receptors were collected from a woman aged 35 to 49 with acute COVID-19. CDR3s include the opening cysteine and the closing phenylalanine or tryptophan. The D gene is left open where the match is weak. Size tells how often a clone was seen (once, few, many) or the class of an expanded clone, and some rows leave it out.

>TRBJ1-1|TRBV30|-|TRBD1
TGTGCCTGGACAGGGGGGAACACTGAAGCTTTCTTT
CAWTGGNTEAFF
>TRBJ2-2|TRBV13|-|-
TGTGCCAGCAGCTTAGAGGCGAGGAAATACACCGGGGAGCTGTTTTTT
CASSLEARKYTGELFF
>TRBJ2-1|TRBV20-1|-|-
TGCAGTGCTCTCCACCGGGATGAGCAGTTCTTC
CSALHRDEQFF
>TRBJ2-3|TRBV4-1|few|TRBD2
TGCGCCAGCAGCCAAGGACCTCTAGCGGGTTTCACAGATACGCAGTATTTT
CASSQGPLAGFTDTQYF
>TRBJ2-7|TRBV5-4|-|-
TGTGCCAGCAGCTTGGCCACCGTCGGGAAGTCCTACGAGCAGTACTTC
CASSLATVGKSYEQYF
>TRBJ1-3|TRBV18|-|TRBD1
TGTGCCAGCTCACCCCCCAACCGGGACAGGGGTTCTGGAAACACCATATATTTT
CASSPPNRDRGSGNTIYF
>TRBJ2-1|TRBV6-9|once|-
TGTGCCAGCAGGCTAAAAGGGCCGGGAACCCGGGATGAGCAGTTCTTC
CASRLKGPGTRDEQFF
>TRBJ2-1|TRBV7-2|-|TRBD2
TGTGCCAGCAGCTTACAGAGACTAGCGGGGGGCTACAATGAGCAGTTCTTC
CASSLQRLAGGYNEQFF
>TRBJ1-3|TRBV9|-|TRBD1
TGTGCCAGCAGCGCCGCCATGGGACAGGGAAACACCATATATTTT
CASSAAMGQGNTIYF
>TRBJ2-1|TRBV9|-|TRBD2
TGTGCCAGCAGCCCCAGGAGTAGCGGGGGGTGGGAACAGTTCTTC
CASSPRSSGGWEQFF
>TRBJ1-6|TRBV2|-|TRBD1
TGTGCCAGCAGGGCAACTACAGGGGGCGGTTCACCCCTCCACTTT
CASRATTGGGSPLHF
>TRBJ1-4|TRBV7-8|many|-
TGTGCCAGCAGCTTGACAGCAACTAATGAAAAACTGTTTTTT
CASSLTATNEKLFF
>TRBJ1-6|TRBV6-1|-|TRBD1
TGTGCCAGCAGTGGGGACCGGGACAGATATAATTCACCCCTCCACTTT
CASSGDRDRYNSPLHF
>TRBJ1-1|TRBV9|few|-
TGTGCCAGCAGCCCGGCTAGTGCCCCTGAAGCTTTCTTT
CASSPASAPEAFF
>TRBJ2-1|TRBV11-2|once|TRBD2
TGTGCCAGCAGCCTCCACACTAGCGGCAATGAGCAGTTCTTC
CASSLHTSGNEQFF
>TRBJ2-3|TRBV9|-|TRBD2
TGTGCCAGCAGCTCACGGACTAGCGGGATACAAGATACGCAGTATTTT
CASSSRTSGIQDTQYF
>TRBJ1-2|TRBV30|-|-
TGTGCCTGGAGCACAGGGAAAAGTTTTGGCTACACCTTC
CAWSTGKSFGYTF
>TRBJ1-2|TRBV4-1|-|-
TGCGCCAGCAGCCAAGGGGAGGCGGCTCCCTATGGCTACACCTTC
CASSQGEAAPYGYTF
>TRBJ2-1|TRBV24-1|-|-
TGTGCCACCAGTGACAAGCTAAGAAATGAGCAGTTCTTC
CATSDKLRNEQFF
>TRBJ2-5|TRBV7-8|-|-
TGTGCCAGCAGCCTAAATGGGGCAGCGCAAGAGACCCAGTACTTC
CASSLNGAAQETQYF
>TRBJ1-2|TRBV18|-|-
TGTGCCAGCTCACCAGGTTCGGGGGAGGTCAATGGCTACACCTTC
CASSPGSGEVNGYTF
>TRBJ2-3|TRBV6-5|-|TRBD2
TGTGCCAGCTCCGTGGTAGCGGGAGATGCAGATACGCAGTATTTT
CASSVVAGDADTQYF
>TRBJ2-3|TRBV11-2|-|TRBD2
TGTGCCAGCAGCTTAGAAGCGACTAGCGGGGGGCAGTATTTT
CASSLEATSGGQYF
>TRBJ2-7|TRBV5-1|-|-
TGCGCCAGCAGCGAGCATGACGAGCAGTACTTC
CASSEHDEQYF
>TRBJ1-2|TRBV19|once|-
TGTGCCAGTAGCTCGACAGCAGGGCATTCGGTTGCCTATGGCTACACCTTC
CASSSTAGHSVAYGYTF
>TRBJ1-6|TRBV7-9|-|TRBD1
TGTGCCAGCAGCTCGGGACAGGGGGCAATCGATTCACCCCTCCACTTT
CASSSGQGAIDSPLHF
>TRBJ2-1|TRBV7-9|-|TRBD2
TGTGCCAGCAGTTCGGGACTAGCGGGAGGTCACTCCTACAATGAGCAGTTCTTC
CASSSGLAGGHSYNEQFF
>TRBJ1-2|TRBV3-1/TRBV3-2|-|-
TGTGCCAGCAGCCCCCGAGAGGGCATTACCTATGGCTACACCTTC
CASSPREGITYGYTF
>TRBJ2-3|TRBV10-3|-|-
TGTGCCATCAGTGAGTCTGGGCCCGTCACAACAGATACGCAGTATTTT
CAISESGPVTTDTQYF
>TRBJ1-1|TRBV5-1|-|-
TGCGCCAGCAGCAAGGGACAGAACACTGAAGCTTTCTTT
CASSKGQNTEAFF